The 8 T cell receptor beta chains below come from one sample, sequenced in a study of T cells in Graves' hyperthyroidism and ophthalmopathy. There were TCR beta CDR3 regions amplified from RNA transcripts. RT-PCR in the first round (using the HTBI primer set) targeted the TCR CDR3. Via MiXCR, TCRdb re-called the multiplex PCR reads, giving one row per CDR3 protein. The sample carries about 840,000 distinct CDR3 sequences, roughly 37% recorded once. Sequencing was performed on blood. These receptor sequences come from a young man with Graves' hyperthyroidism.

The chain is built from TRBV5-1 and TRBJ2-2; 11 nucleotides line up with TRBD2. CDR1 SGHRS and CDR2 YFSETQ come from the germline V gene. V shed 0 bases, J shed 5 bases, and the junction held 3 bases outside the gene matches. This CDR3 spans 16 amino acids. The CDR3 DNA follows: TGCGCCAGCAGCTTGGACACTAGCGGGAGAACCGGGGAGCTGTTTTTT. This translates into CASSLDTSGRTGELFF.

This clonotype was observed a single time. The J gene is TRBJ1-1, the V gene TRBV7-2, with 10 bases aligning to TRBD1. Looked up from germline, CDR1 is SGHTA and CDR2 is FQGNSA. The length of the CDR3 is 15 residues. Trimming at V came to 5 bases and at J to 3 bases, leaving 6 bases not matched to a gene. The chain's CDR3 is CASSPWDRGDTEAFF. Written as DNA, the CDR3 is TGTGCCAGCAGCCCCTGGGACAGGGGAGACACTGAAGCTTTCTTT.

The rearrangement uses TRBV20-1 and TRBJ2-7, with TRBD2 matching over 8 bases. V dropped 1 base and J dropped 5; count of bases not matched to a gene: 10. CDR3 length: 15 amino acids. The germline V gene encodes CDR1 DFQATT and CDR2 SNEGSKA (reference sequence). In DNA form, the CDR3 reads TGCAGTGCTAGAGGAGGGGTTAGCGGGGATCACGAGCAGTACTTC. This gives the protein CSARGGVSGDHEQYF.

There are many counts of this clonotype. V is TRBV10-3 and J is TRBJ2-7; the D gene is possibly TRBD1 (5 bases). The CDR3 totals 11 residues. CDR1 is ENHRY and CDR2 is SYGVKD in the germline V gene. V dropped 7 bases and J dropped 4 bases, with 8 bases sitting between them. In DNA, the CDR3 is TGTGCCATCAAAGGGGATTACGAGCAGTACTTC. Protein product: CAIKGDYEQYF.

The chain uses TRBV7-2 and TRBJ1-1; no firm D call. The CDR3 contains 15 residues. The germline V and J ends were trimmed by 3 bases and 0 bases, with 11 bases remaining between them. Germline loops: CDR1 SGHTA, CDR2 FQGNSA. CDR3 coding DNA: TGTGCCAGCAGCTTCAGAACGATCATGAACACTGAAGCTTTCTTT. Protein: CASSFRTIMNTEAFF.

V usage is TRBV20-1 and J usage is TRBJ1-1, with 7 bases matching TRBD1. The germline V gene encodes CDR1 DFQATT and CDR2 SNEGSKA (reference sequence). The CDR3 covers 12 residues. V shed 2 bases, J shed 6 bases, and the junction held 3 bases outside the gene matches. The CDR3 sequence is CSARKGAPEAFF. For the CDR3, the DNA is TGCAGTGCTAGAAAGGGGGCCCCTGAAGCTTTCTTT.

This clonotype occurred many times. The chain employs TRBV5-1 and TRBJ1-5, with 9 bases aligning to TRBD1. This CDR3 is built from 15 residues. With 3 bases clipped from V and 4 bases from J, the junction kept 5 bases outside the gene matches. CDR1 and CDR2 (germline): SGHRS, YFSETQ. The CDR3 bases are TGCGCCAGCAGCTCTACAGGGGGCGAAAATCAGCCCCAGCATTTT. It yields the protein CASSSTGGENQPQHF.

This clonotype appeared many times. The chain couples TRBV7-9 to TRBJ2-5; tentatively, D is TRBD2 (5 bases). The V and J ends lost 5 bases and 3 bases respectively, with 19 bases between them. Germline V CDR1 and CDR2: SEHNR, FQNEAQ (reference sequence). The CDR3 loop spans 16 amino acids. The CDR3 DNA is TGTGCCAGCAGCACCACTCGCGGGCTAGCAGAAGAGACCCAGTACTTC. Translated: CASSTTRGLAEETQYF. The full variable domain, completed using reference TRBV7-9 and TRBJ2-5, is DTGVSQNPRHKITKRGQNVTFRCDPISEHNRLYWYRQTLGQGPEFLTYFQNEAQLEKSRLLSDRFSAERPKGSFSTLEIQRTEQGDSAMYLCASSTTRGLAEETQYFGPGTRLLVL.